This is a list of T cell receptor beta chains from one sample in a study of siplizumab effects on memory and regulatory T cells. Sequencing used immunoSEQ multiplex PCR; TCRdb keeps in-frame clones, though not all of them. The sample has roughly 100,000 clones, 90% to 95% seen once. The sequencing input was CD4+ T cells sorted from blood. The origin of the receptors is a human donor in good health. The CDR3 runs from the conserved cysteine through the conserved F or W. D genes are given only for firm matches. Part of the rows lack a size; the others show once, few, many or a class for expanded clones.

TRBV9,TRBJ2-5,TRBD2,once,TGTGCCAGCAGCGTAGTTTCAGCGGGGGGGTATGAGACCCAGTACTTC,CASSVVSAGGYETQYF
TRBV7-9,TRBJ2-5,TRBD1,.,TGTGCCAGCAGCCAGTCCTCTGGACACAGGGGGCAAGAGACCCAGTACTTC,CASSQSSGHRGQETQYF
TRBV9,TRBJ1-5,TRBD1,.,TGTGCCAGCAGCGTGGGACAGGGTGAAGGTCAGCCCCAGCATTTT,CASSVGQGEGQPQHF
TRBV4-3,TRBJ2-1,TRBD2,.,TGCGCCAGCAGCCAGGACTTTGTGGGAGGGCGGGAGCAGTTCTTC,CASSQDFVGGREQFF
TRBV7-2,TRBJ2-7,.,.,TGTGCCAGCAGCCCGGTGCGGAGCTCCTACGAGCAGTACTTC,CASSPVRSSYEQYF
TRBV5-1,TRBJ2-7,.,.,TGCGCCAGCAGCTTTTCCAGGGGAGGCCACGAGCAGTACTTC,CASSFSRGGHEQYF
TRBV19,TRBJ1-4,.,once,TGTGCCAGTAGTACGTCAGGGATGGCTAATGAAAAACTGTTTTTT,CASSTSGMANEKLFF
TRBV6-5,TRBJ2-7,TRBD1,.,TGTGCCAGCGGTTACTCTAGGGACAGAACCTACGAGCAGTACTTC,CASGYSRDRTYEQYF
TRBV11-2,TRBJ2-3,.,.,TGTGCCAGCAGCTTTATTCTCGGCACAGATACGCAGTATTTT,CASSFILGTDTQYF
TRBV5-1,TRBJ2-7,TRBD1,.,TGCGCCAGCAGCTTGGTGGACAGGGGCGGCGAGCAGTACTTC,CASSLVDRGGEQYF
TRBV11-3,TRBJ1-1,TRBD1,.,TGTGCCAGCAGCTTAGAGGGGTGGGGACAGCGGAGTAACACTGAAGCTTTCTTT,CASSLEGWGQRSNTEAFF
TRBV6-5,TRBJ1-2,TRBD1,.,TGTGCCAGCAGTTACTCCGGGACAGGGCAGAACTATGGCTACACCTTC,CASSYSGTGQNYGYTF
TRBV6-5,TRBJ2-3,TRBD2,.,TGTGCCAGCAGTTCCCTAGCGGGGGTCAACACAGATACGCAGTATTTT,CASSSLAGVNTDTQYF
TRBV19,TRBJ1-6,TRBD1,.,TGTGCCAGTAAGGAGCAACCCAGGGGGAATTCACCCCTCCACTTT,CASKEQPRGNSPLHF
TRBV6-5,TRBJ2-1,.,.,TGTGCCAGCAATCTAAACGGGGCCAAGCGGGAGCAGTTCTTC,CASNLNGAKREQFF
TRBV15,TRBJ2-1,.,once,TGTGCCACCAGCCGAGAACAGGGCTATGAGCAGTTCTTC,CATSREQGYEQFF
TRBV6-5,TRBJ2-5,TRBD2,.,TGTGCCAGCAGTTACTCAGGGACTAGCGAGGAGACCCAGTACTTC,CASSYSGTSEETQYF
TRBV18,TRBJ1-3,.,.,TGTGCCAGCTTCGCGGGACACTCGGCAAACACCATATATTTT,CASFAGHSANTIYF
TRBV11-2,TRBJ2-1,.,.,TGTGCCAGCAGCGCCGGCACGAGCTCCTACAATGAGCAGTTCTTC,CASSAGTSSYNEQFF
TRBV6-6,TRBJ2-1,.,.,TGTGCCAGCAGCTCCCTTACCAATGAGCAGTTCTTC,CASSSLTNEQFF
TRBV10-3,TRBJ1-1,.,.,TGTGCCATCATGGGGGGCAGCGACACTGAAGCTTTCTTT,CAIMGGSDTEAFF
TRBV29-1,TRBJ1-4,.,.,TGCAGCGTTGCTGGTGGGAGAGAAAAACTGTTTTTT,CSVAGGREKLFF
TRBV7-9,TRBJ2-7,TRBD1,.,TGTGCCAGCAGCCCGGACAGGGCGGCCGAGCAGTACTTC,CASSPDRAAEQYF
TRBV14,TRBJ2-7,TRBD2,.,TGTGCCAGCAGCCAAGAATCAATAGCGGGAGTTTTCGAGCAGTACTTC,CASSQESIAGVFEQYF
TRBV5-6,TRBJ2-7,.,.,TGTGCCAGCAGCTTGGTGGAGCAAACCTACGAGCAGTACTTC,CASSLVEQTYEQYF
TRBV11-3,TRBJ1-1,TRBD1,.,TGTGCCAGCAGCTTTGGAGGGGGCCGATTGAACACTGAAGCTTTCTTT,CASSFGGGRLNTEAFF
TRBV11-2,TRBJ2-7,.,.,TGTGCCAGCAGCTTAGTCTCAGGGACCTACGAGCAGTACTTC,CASSLVSGTYEQYF
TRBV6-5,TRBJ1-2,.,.,TGTGCCAGCAGTTACTCAACAGGGATCTATGGCTACACCTTC,CASSYSTGIYGYTF
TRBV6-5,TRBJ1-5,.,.,TGTGCCAGCGGCCGGGATAGCAATCAGCCCCAGCATTTT,CASGRDSNQPQHF
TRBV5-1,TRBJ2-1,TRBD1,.,TGCGCCAGCAGCATACCAGGGGGAACCTACAATGAGCAGTTCTTC,CASSIPGGTYNEQFF
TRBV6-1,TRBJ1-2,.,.,TGTGCCAGCCGGGATATTAAGAGCTATGGCTACACCTTC,CASRDIKSYGYTF
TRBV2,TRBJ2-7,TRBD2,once,TGTGCCAGCAGTGAACTAGCGGGACCCTACGAGCAGTACTTC,CASSELAGPYEQYF
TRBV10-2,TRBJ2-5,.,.,TGTGCCATCAGTGAATTGGGAGAGACCCAGTACTTC,CAISELGETQYF
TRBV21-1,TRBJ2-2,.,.,TGTGCCAGCAGCAGAGGGTGCGGGTCCTACACCGGGGAGCTGTTTTTT,CASSRGCGSYTGELFF
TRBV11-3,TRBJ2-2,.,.,TGTGCCAGCAGCCCCTCGGGGGCGGGAAAGGCCGGGGAGCTGTTTTTT,CASSPSGAGKAGELFF
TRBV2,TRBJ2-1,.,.,TGTGCCAGCAGTTTAGACAGCCTCGGGGAGCAGTTCTTC,CASSLDSLGEQFF
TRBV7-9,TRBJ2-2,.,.,TGTGCCAGCAGCCAAAAAGGGACTGGGGACCGGGAGCTGTTTTTT,CASSQKGTGDRELFF
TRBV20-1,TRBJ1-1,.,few,TGCAGTGGACGGACAAACACTGAAGCTTTCTTT,CSGRTNTEAFF
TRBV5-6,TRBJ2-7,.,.,TGTGCCAGCAGCTTGTTTTCTATTATAACCTACGAGCAGTACTTC,CASSLFSIITYEQYF
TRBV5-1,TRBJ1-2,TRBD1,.,TGCGCCAGCAGCTTGGCGCGGGACAGGGGCTATGGCTACACCTTC,CASSLARDRGYGYTF
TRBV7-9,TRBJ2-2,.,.,TGTGCCAGCAGTCCAAAGTGGCAGCTGAACACCGGGGAGCTGTTTTTT,CASSPKWQLNTGELFF
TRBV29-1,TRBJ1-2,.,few,TGCAGCGTTGGTGAGCTTAACTATGGCTACACCTTC,CSVGELNYGYTF
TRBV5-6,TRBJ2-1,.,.,TGTGCCAGCAGCTTGGTTCCGACGAGTGCTTACAATGAGCAGTTCTTC,CASSLVPTSAYNEQFF
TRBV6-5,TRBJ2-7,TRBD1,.,TGTGCCAGCAGTTACTCCCGGGACAGGGTCACCTACGAGCAGTACTTC,CASSYSRDRVTYEQYF